Below are 13 T cell receptor beta chains sequenced from a single sample in a study of tumor-infiltrating lymphocytes in glioblastoma multiforme. TCRB libraries came from RNA via three nested multiplex PCR rounds. A single record per CDR3 protein comes from TCRdb applying MiXCR to the multiplex PCR reads. The sample has some 32,000 distinct CDR3 sequences; roughly three fifths are singletons. The sequencing input was brain tumor tissue. These receptors were taken from a male donor with glioblastoma.

There are many counts of this clonotype. This chain uses TRBV7-8 with TRBJ2-7, with 10 positions matching TRBD2. There are 15 residues in the CDR3. The V segment lost 4 bases and the J segment 5 bases; nucleotides outside the gene matches: 8. Germline V gene lookup returns CDR1 SGHVS and CDR2 FQNEAQ. Here the CDR3 reads CASSSLGAGGHEQYF. The CDR3 nucleotides read TGTGCCAGCAGCTCCTTGGGAGCGGGAGGGCACGAGCAGTACTTC.

Comment on this clonotype: This clone may be a read error of a much larger clone one base away. The chain recombines TRBV20-1 with TRBJ1-2, with a possible D match to TRBD1 (5 bases). This CDR3 spans 18 amino acids. Germline CDR1 and CDR2: DFQATT and SNEGSKA (reference sequence). CDR3 loop: CGARVGVEGANFNYGYTF. The CDR3 DNA reads TGCGGTGCTAGAGTAGGGGTAGAAGGGGCAAATTTTAACTATGGCTACACCTTC.

This clonotype turned up a few times. The DNA for the CDR3 is TGTGCCAGTAGTCTCGTCGGCTATGGCTACACCTTC. This sequence encodes CASSLVGYGYTF. This sequence joins TRBV19 and TRBJ1-2; D uncertain. The length of the CDR3 is 12 residues. Germline loops: CDR1 LNHDA, CDR2 SQIVND (reference sequence). The V end lost 5 bases, the J end lost 4 bases, and 8 bases lay between the germline ends.

This sequence joins TRBV7-9 and TRBJ1-6; D possibly corresponds to TRBD1 (5 bases). This CDR3 has 16 amino acids. Trimming stripped 6 bases from V and 7 bases from J, with 19 bases between. Germline loops: CDR1 SEHNR, CDR2 FQNEAQ (reference sequence). The CDR3 DNA reads as TGTGCCAGCAGGGCCGGGACTTCCGGGCACAATTCACCCCTCCACTTT. Residues: CASRAGTSGHNSPLHF.

For this clonotype: A junction boundary mismatches the germline segment, possibly from a read error. The gene calls are TRBV4-2 and TRBJ2-5; 7 bases agree with TRBD1. The germline V gene encodes CDR1 LGHNA and CDR2 YNFKEQ. The CDR3 is 15 amino acids. CDR3 sequence: CASTQDRGQQETQYF. As DNA, the CDR3 is TGTGCCAGCACCCAAGATCGGGGACAGCAAGAGACCCAATACTTC.

There are a few counts of this clonotype. V is TRBV6-1 and J is TRBJ2-3; 9 bases are a match to TRBD2. This CDR3 has 16 amino acids. V was pared by 2 bases and J by 6 bases, with 9 bases of the junction left unmatched. The germline V gene has CDR1 MNHNS and CDR2 SASEGT. CDR3 in amino acids: CASSEYFSGGEDTQYF. The CDR3 bases are TGTGCCAGCAGTGAATATTTTAGCGGGGGAGAGGATACGCAGTATTTT.

The rearrangement joins TRBV4-2 to TRBJ1-1, with D hard to call. V was clipped by 5 bases and J by 5 bases, with 18 bases between them. Per germline, CDR1 LGHNA and CDR2 YNFKEQ. This CDR3 comprises 15 residues. CDR3 in DNA: TGTGCCAGCAGCGATCCACCCCAAGGAGGGACTGAAGCTTTCTTT. It specifies CASSDPPQGGTEAFF.

This chain connects TRBV11-2 to TRBJ2-1; 10 bases match TRBD2. Trimming removed 3 bases from V and 9 bases from J; junction bases left unmatched: 8. From germline, CDR1 is SGHAT and CDR2 FQNNGV. The CDR3 has 15 residues. DNA of the CDR3: TGTGCCAGCAGCTTCTGGCTAGCGGGAGTTACTGAGCAGTTCTTC. Translated, it gives CASSFWLAGVTEQFF. Looking up the rest from reference TRBV11-2 and TRBJ2-1 gives the full variable domain: EAGVAQSPRYKIIEKRQSVAFWCNPISGHATLYWYQQILGQGPKLLIQFQNNGVVDDSQLPKDRFSAERLKGVDSTLKIQPAKLEDSAVYLCASSFWLAGVTEQFFGPGTRLTVL.

Turning to this clonotype: This sequence may be a read error, since a much larger clone differs from it by one base. The chain's CDR3 is CASSTGLAGAFF. In DNA, the CDR3 is TGCGCCAGCAGCACCGGACTGGCTGGAGCTTTCTTT. The chain is built from TRBV5-1 and TRBJ1-1, with D hard to call. Germline V gives CDR1 SGHRS, CDR2 YFSETQ. Trimming shortened V by 4 bases and J by 10 bases, and 14 bases separated the two germline ends. There are 12 residues in the CDR3.

Concerning this clonotype: At one of its ends the junction is not consistent with the germline gene, which may arise from a read error. The gene calls are TRBV6-5 and TRBJ1-1; D is undetermined. Germline V lookup: CDR1 MNHEY, CDR2 SVGAGI. The CDR3 spans 12 residues. CDR3 in DNA: TGTGCCAGCAGTATTATAAACACTGAGGCTTCCTTT. Protein: CASSIINTEASF.

A single count supports this clonotype. It is likely a read error, because the conserved phenylalanine at the end of the CDR3 is missing. No DNA is shown, since the ends of the CDR3 on it are uncertain; the CDR3 is the one TCRdb lists. The chain combines TRBV11-2 with TRBJ1-1; no check of the table's D call, TRBD1, against the DNA was made. The CDR3 length is 15 residues, termini included. The germline CDR1 and CDR2 sequences are SGHAT and FQNNGV. The CDR3 protein is CASSLGQRRNTEAFL.

The V and J genes are TRBV11-3 and TRBJ2-1; maybe TRBD2 (6 bases). The CDR3 length is 13 residues. The ends were cut back, 7 bases at V and 9 bases at J, with 16 bases in the middle. The germline V gene encodes CDR1 SGHNT and CDR2 YENEEA. The CDR3 sequence: CASIGTGETEQFF. The DNA for the CDR3 is TGTGCCAGCATAGGGACGGGGGAGACTGAGCAGTTCTTC.

As to this clonotype: This is likely a read error, given that the CDR3 carries no conserved phenylalanine or tryptophan at its end. This chain connects TRBV12-3 or TRBV12-4 to TRBJ2-2; D remains unclear. The CDR3 totals 14 residues. Between the trimmed V and J ends, which lost 7 bases and 2 bases, there was a span of 11 bases. The CDR3: CASTFQTNTGELFS. The CDR3 DNA reads as TGTGCCAGCACTTTCCAGACAAACACCGGGGAGCTGTTTTCT.